The present entry profiles one T cell receptor (beta chain) with its context. The data belong to a study of blood T cell repertoires in COVID-19. Study as a whole: Samples taken during acute and convalescent COVID-19 were collected in the United States, Italy and Spain. PBMCs, B-cell-depleted T cells, or T cells were the source of the cDNA or gDNA that made up the material.

Cohorts were determined from participant-reported clinical history. Repertoires were generated with immunoSEQ multiplex PCR, while TCRdb's copy carries only in-frame clones and drops some. Of hundreds of thousands of clones listed, around 91% are singletons. Germline assignment: CDR1 SGHVS and CDR2 FQNEAQ. The CDR3 consists of 15 residues. V trimming: 4 bases; J trimming: 4 bases; junction bases outside the gene matches: 8. The rearrangement joins TRBV7-8 to TRBJ2-7; 9 bases fit TRBD1. The receptor's source is a woman in her late teens or twenties with acute COVID-19. The specimen was PBMCs or T cells enriched from blood (not recorded which). CDR3 coding DNA: TGTGCCAGCAGCTCCACCGGGACAGGGAGTTACGAGCAGTACTTC. Protein sequence: CASSSTGTGSYEQYF. Full variable domain (remainder filled in from reference TRBV7-8 and TRBJ2-7): GAGVSQSPRYKVAKRGQDVALRCDPISGHVSLFWYQQALGQGPEFLTYFQNEAQLDKSGLPSDRFFAERPEGSVSTLKIQRTQQEDSAVYLCASSSTGTGSYEQYFGPGTRLTVT.